This entry lists 16 T cell receptor beta chains sequenced from one sample in a study of T cells after yellow fever vaccination. TCRdb analysed the 5' RACE reads with MiXCR anew, one entry per CDR3 protein. The data contain under 150,000 distinct CDR3 sequences, about 8% of them singletons. Material: CD4+ T cells sorted from PBMCs, obtained 5 days after the yellow fever booster vaccination. Every receptor here comes from a man between 25 and 39 years old who received the YFV17D yellow fever vaccine.

DNA of the CDR3: TGCGCCAGCAGCTTGGGTCCGACCGACCAAGAGACCCAGTACTTC. It translates to CASSLGPTDQETQYF. This rearrangement joins TRBV5-1 to TRBJ2-5, with D hard to call. The germline CDR1 and CDR2 sequences are SGHRS and YFSETQ. The CDR3 spans 15 residues. Trimming left V 0 bases short and J 0 bases short, with 9 bases between.

The table lists this clonotype with many counts. CDR3 amino acids: CSASSAGQAFDEQFF. CDR3 coding DNA: TGCAGTGCTAGTAGTGCGGGACAGGCCTTTGATGAGCAGTTCTTC. The rearrangement uses TRBV20-1 and TRBJ2-1; TRBD1 agrees at 8 bases. The ends lost 3 bases at V and 8 bases at J; junction bases unmatched: 12. CDR1 is DFQATT, CDR2 SNEGSKA, per germline (reference sequence). The CDR3 runs to 15 residues.

Regarding this clonotype: Given a much more abundant clone one base away, this may be a read error. This sequence joins TRBV20-1 and TRBJ2-5; 9 nucleotides align to TRBD2. Per the germline V gene, CDR1 is DFQATT and CDR2 is SNEGSKA (reference sequence). The CDR3 contains 17 residues. The CDR3 DNA reads TGCTGTGCCGACCCAACCGGGACTAGCCGTAAATTGGAGACCCAGTACTTC. Translated: CCADPTGTSRKLETQYF.

This clonotype came up once. Possible read error: a much larger clone is one base away. V usage is TRBV29-1 and J usage is TRBJ2-1; a weak D match, TRBD2 (6 bases). V shed 4 bases and J shed 5 bases, with 21 bases lying between them. CDR1 SQVTM and CDR2 ANQGSEA come from the germline V gene. This CDR3 is built from 16 residues. The CDR3 coding sequence is TGCAGCGTTGGGCGGGGAGTAATGGTCTTAAACAATGAGCAGTTCTTC. It is translated as CSVGRGVMVLNNEQFF.

This clonotype came up many times. The V and J genes are TRBV5-5 and TRBJ2-3; weak D call: TRBD2 (5 bases). There are 15 residues in the CDR3. V was clipped by 6 bases and J by 0 bases, with 14 bases between them. CDR1 is SGHKS, CDR2 YYEKEE, per germline (reference sequence). The CDR3 DNA sequence: TGTGCCAGCACCCTGGGAGCGGTCAGCACAGATACGCAGTATTTT. It yields the protein CASTLGAVSTDTQYF.

This clonotype was counted ten times or more. The V gene is TRBV30, the J gene TRBJ2-4; D is perhaps TRBD1 (5 bases). Trimming removed 5 bases at V and 1 base at J, with 9 bases between. In germline, CDR1 is GTSNPN, CDR2 SVGIG (reference sequence). This CDR3 contains 13 residues. The CDR3 region is CAWAQGAKNIQYF. The CDR3 coding sequence is TGTGCCTGGGCGCAGGGCGCCAAAAACATTCAGTACTTC.

The gene calls are TRBV10-3 and TRBJ2-1; D is perhaps TRBD2 (6 bases). Between the trimmed V and J ends, which lost 1 base and 0 bases, there was a span of 10 bases. The germline V gene encodes CDR1 ENHRY and CDR2 SYGVKD. This CDR3 is built from 16 residues. This CDR3 reads CAISELTRSSYNEQFF. The CDR3 DNA reads TGTGCCATCAGTGAGTTGACTAGGAGCTCCTACAATGAGCAGTTCTTC.

Many counts were recorded for this clonotype. The V gene is TRBV4-2, the J gene TRBJ2-2; 8 nucleotides agree with TRBD2. Trimming removed 3 bases from V and 6 bases from J; junction bases left unmatched: 9. CDR1 is LGHNA and CDR2 is YNFKEQ in the germline V gene. This CDR3 region has 16 residues. This CDR3 reads CASSQESGSGAGELFF. The CDR3 DNA sequence: TGTGCCAGCAGCCAGGAAAGCGGGAGCGGCGCCGGGGAGCTGTTTTTT.

The chain has TRBV12-3 or TRBV12-4 and TRBJ1-5; perhaps TRBD1 as D (6 bases). The CDR3 extends over 16 amino acids. V shed 5 bases and J shed 4 bases, with 18 bases lying between them. For the CDR3, the DNA is TGTGCCAGCAGTCGTCCCGGGACAATGTTTAATCAGCCCCAGCATTTT. The encoded protein is CASSRPGTMFNQPQHF.

In DNA form, the CDR3 reads TGTGCCAGCAGGGATAAGGACAGGGAGGGCACTGAAGCTTTCTTT. This encodes CASRDKDREGTEAFF. The gene calls are TRBV12-3 or TRBV12-4 and TRBJ1-1, with 8 nucleotides matching TRBD1. Unmatched junction bases numbered 10, after V lost 6 bases and J lost 4 bases. The length of the CDR3 is 15 residues.

The sample holds many counts of this clonotype. The rearrangement uses TRBV23-1 and TRBJ2-5; D might be TRBD2 (5 bases). TRBV23-1 is known as an ORF, though its function is uncertain. The CDR3 has 14 residues. V was pared by 4 bases and J by 7 bases, with 16 bases between. CDR3 loop: CASSLTRGWGTQYF. The DNA of the CDR3 is TGCGCCAGCAGTCTCACCAGAGGGTGGGGGACCCAGTACTTC.

At least ten counts were recorded for this clonotype. The chain joins TRBV14 to TRBJ2-5; D is uncertain. The CDR3 runs 15 residues. Germline assignment: CDR1 SGHDN and CDR2 FVKESK. Trimming cost V 1 base and J 2 bases, with 11 bases left between them. The CDR3 region is CASSQALGSQETQYF. CDR3 nucleotide sequence: TGTGCCAGCAGCCAAGCGCTTGGGTCACAAGAGACCCAGTACTTC.

This clonotype was detected ten times or more. This chain joins TRBV20-1 and TRBJ2-5; maybe TRBD1 (6 bases). V was clipped by 3 bases and J by 2 bases, with 19 bases between them. CDR1 and CDR2 (germline): DFQATT, SNEGSKA (reference sequence). The CDR3 length is 16 residues. Here the CDR3 DNA reads TGCAGTGCTAGCCCCCCCCTGGGGGCTCTACAAGAGACCCAGTACTTC. Translating gives CSASPPLGALQETQYF.

The table lists this clonotype with many counts. The V call is TRBV18, the J call TRBJ2-5; D remains ambiguous. The ends were cut back, 2 bases at V and 0 bases at J, with 7 bases in the middle. The CDR3 is 14 amino acids. From germline, CDR1 is KGHSH and CDR2 LQKENI. The DNA for the CDR3 is TGTGCCAGCTCACCATCGGGCAACCAAGAGACCCAGTACTTC. Its translation: CASSPSGNQETQYF.

Ten or more counts support this clonotype. The J gene is TRBJ1-2, the V gene TRBV6-1; unclear D gene. The V end lost 5 bases, the J end lost 4 bases, and 17 bases lay between the germline ends. Germline CDR1 MNHNS, CDR2 SASEGT. CDR3 length equals 15 residues. The CDR3 sequence: CASSPLNRALYGYTF. CDR3 nucleotides: TGTGCCAGCAGTCCCCTGAACAGAGCACTCTATGGCTACACCTTC.

V and J are TRBV7-9 and TRBJ2-7, with 7 bases aligning to TRBD1. Losses at the gene ends were 5 bases for V and 0 bases for J; bases not matched to a gene: 13. In germline, CDR1 is SEHNR, CDR2 FQNEAQ (reference sequence). The CDR3 loop spans 17 amino acids. The CDR3 DNA reads TGTGCCAGCAGCCATCTCACAGGGGCCCCTAGCTCCTACGAGCAGTACTTC. Amino acids: CASSHLTGAPSSYEQYF.